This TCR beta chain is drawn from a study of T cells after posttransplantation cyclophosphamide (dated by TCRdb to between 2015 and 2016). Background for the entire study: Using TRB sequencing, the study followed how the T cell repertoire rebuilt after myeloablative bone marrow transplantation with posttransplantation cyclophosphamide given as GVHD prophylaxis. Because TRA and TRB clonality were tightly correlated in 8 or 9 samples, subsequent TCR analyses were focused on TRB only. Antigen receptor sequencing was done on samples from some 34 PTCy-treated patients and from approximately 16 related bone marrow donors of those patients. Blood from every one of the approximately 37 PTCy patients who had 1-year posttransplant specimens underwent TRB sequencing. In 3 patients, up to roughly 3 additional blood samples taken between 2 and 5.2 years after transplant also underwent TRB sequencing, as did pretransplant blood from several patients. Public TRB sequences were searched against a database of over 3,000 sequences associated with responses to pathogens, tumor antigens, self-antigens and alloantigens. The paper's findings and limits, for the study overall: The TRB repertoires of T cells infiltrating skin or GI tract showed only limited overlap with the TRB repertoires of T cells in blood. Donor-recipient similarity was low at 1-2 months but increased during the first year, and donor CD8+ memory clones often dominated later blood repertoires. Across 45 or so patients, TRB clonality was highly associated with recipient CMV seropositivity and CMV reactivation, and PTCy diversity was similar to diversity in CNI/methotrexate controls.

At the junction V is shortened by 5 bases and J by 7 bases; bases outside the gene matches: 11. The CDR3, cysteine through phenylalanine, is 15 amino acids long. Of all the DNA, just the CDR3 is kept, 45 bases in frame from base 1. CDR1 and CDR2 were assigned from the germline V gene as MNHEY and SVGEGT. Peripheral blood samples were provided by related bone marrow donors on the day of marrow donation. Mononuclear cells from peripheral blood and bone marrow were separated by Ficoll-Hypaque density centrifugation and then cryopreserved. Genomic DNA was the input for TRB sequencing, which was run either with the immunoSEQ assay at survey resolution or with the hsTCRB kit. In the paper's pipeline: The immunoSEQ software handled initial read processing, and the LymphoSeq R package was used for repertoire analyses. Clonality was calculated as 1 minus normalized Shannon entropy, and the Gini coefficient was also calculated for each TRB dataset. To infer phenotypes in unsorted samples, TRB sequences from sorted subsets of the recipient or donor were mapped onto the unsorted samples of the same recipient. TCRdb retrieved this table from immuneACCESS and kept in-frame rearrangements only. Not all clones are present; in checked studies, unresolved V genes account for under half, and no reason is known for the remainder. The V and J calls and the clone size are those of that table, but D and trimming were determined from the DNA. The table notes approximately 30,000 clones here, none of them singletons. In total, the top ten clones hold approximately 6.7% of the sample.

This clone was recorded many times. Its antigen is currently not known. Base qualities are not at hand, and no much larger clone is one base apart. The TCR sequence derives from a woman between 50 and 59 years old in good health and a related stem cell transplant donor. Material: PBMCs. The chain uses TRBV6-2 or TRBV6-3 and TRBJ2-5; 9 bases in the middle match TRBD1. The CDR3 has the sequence CASSTLGQGRGTQYF. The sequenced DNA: TGTGCCAGCAGTACCCTCGGACAGGGGAGGGGGACCCAGTACTTC.